The 29 T cell receptor beta chains in this list originate from one sample, sequenced in a study of human T cells and chemical hapten exposure (dated by TCRdb to the early 2020s). The time point label corresponds to: patch test 1, 2 weeks after DPC sensitization. This sample's treatment or condition label indicates: therapeutic diphenylcyclopropenone sensitization with weekly scalp DPC. The method was RACE. Data came from a NextSeq 500. TCRdb itself trimmed the public reads at Q25 with fastp, ran MiXCR and retained productive beta chains. Rows with a matching CDR3 protein are joined into one entry that keeps the most common DNA and genes. In all, the sample holds 300,000 to 450,000 distinct CDR3 sequences, and approximately 5.1% of those were seen once. The leading ten clones occupy over 2% of the sample. The sequences come from whole blood, collected in connection with sensitization to the hapten diphenylcyclopropenone (DPC). The origin of the receptors is a woman in her 50s with alopecia areata. Some clones in this sample may be carry-over from other donors' samples.

Comments on this clonotype: One base away lies a much larger clone, so this may be a sequencing read error. The chain is built from TRBV18 and TRBJ2-7, with 12 nucleotides matching TRBD2. The length of the CDR3 is 16 residues. The germline CDR1 and CDR2 sequences are KGHSH and LQKENI. CDR3 DNA: TGTGACAGCTCACCCCCGGGACTAGCGGGTACCTACGAGCAGTACTTC. It encodes CDSSPPGLAGTYEQYF.

This clonotype appeared a few times. The rearrangement joins TRBV10-3 to TRBJ2-1; D gene uncertain. The CDR3 has 14 residues. Between the trimmed V and J ends, which lost 3 bases and 7 bases, there was a span of 13 bases. Germline V gene sequence: CDR1 ENHRY, CDR2 SYGVKD. This CDR3 reads CAISELLLSNEQFF. In DNA form, the CDR3 reads TGTGCCATCAGTGAATTGTTGTTGTCTAATGAGCAGTTCTTC.

The chain is built from TRBV10-1 and TRBJ2-1; D remains unclear. Germline CDR1 and CDR2: WNHNN and SYGVQD (reference sequence). V was trimmed by 5 bases and J by 9 bases, leaving 11 bases between them. The CDR3 consists of 12 residues. CDR3 nucleotides: TGCGCCAGCAGTTTTCAGGAAGGTGAGCAGTTCTTC. It yields the protein CASSFQEGEQFF.

CDR3 DNA: TGCAGTGCTAGACCTCGACAGCCTGGAGGCGGCACAGATACGCAGTATTTT. It translates to CSARPRQPGGGTDTQYF. The chain uses TRBV20-1 and TRBJ2-3; D is possibly TRBD1 or TRBD2 (5 bases each). The V end lost 2 bases, the J end lost 1 base, and 19 bases lay between the germline ends. The CDR3 is 17 amino acids. Per germline, CDR1 DFQATT and CDR2 SNEGSKA (reference sequence).

This chain uses TRBV20-1 with TRBJ1-2; 8 nucleotides line up with TRBD1. The CDR3 length is 17 residues. V shed 0 bases and J 6 bases; nucleotides not matched to a gene: 15. Germline V gene sequence: CDR1 DFQATT, CDR2 SNEGSKA (reference sequence). This CDR3 is CSARDFATGVSIDGYTF. CDR3 DNA: TGCAGTGCTAGAGATTTTGCGACAGGGGTGTCGATTGATGGCTACACCTTC.

This clonotype occurred a few times. The chain couples TRBV27 to TRBJ1-4; perhaps TRBD1 as D (5 bases). This CDR3 contains 13 residues. Per the germline V gene, CDR1 is MNHEY and CDR2 is SMNVEV (reference sequence). V was pared by 1 base and J by 8 bases, with 8 bases between. The CDR3 DNA follows: TGTGCCAGCAGTTTATATGGGGCGGAAAAACTGTTTTTT. This codes for CASSLYGAEKLFF.

This clonotype was recorded many times. The chain employs TRBV29-1 and TRBJ2-3; D may be TRBD2 (5 bases). CDR3 length: 13 amino acids. Germline-derived CDR1 and CDR2 are SQVTM and ANQGSEA. V gave up 5 bases and J gave up 2 bases, with 11 bases separating them. This CDR3 is CSVFSGLTDTQYF. CDR3 nucleotides: TGCAGCGTTTTCTCTGGACTCACAGATACGCAGTATTTT.

V gene TRBV6-2 or TRBV6-3 combines with J gene TRBJ2-5, with D perhaps TRBD2 (5 bases). CDR3 length: 12 amino acids. Germline CDR1 is MNHEY and CDR2 is SVGEGT. Trimming took 8 bases from V and 5 from J, leaving 12 bases between them. CDR3 sequence (DNA): TGTGCCAGCGGTCAGAGGGTGGAGACCCAGTACTTC. Translated: CASGQRVETQYF.

This clonotype was observed many times. V and J are TRBV7-2 and TRBJ1-1; unclear D gene. The CDR3 has 15 amino acids. The germline V gene encodes CDR1 SGHTA and CDR2 FQGNSA. V lost 2 bases to trimming and J lost 0 bases, with 10 bases between them. The DNA of the CDR3 is TGTGCCAGCAGCTTAAGGAGGCAGATGAACACTGAAGCTTTCTTT. It encodes CASSLRRQMNTEAFF.

This clonotype showed up many times. The J gene is TRBJ2-2, the V gene TRBV6-5; D possibly uses TRBD1 or TRBD2 (5 bases each). The CDR3 length is 16 residues. Trimming removed 4 bases at V and 3 bases at J, with 15 bases between. CDR1 is MNHEY and CDR2 is SVGAGI in the germline V gene. CDR3 nucleotides: TGTGCCAGCAGTTTACCCGGGACCCCTTACACCGGGGAGCTGTTTTTT. It specifies CASSLPGTPYTGELFF.

This clonotype was detected ten times or more. V and J are TRBV4-3 and TRBJ1-6; 7 nucleotides match TRBD1. The V gene's germline CDR1 is LGHNA and CDR2 YSLEER. This CDR3 has 14 residues. The ends lost 4 bases at V and 10 bases at J; junction bases unmatched: 7. As DNA, the CDR3 is TGCGCCAGCAGCCTCGGACAGGCTCGCTCACCCCTCCACTTT. Protein: CASSLGQARSPLHF.

This clonotype was observed at least ten times. V is TRBV20-1 and J is TRBJ1-1; D remains ambiguous. The ends were cut back, 3 bases at V and 6 bases at J, with 8 bases in the middle. The CDR3 is made up of 11 amino acids. Germline CDR1 is DFQATT and CDR2 is SNEGSKA (reference sequence). The DNA of the CDR3 is TGCAGTGCTAGTCCTCGGGCTGAAGCTTTCTTT. Its protein product is CSASPRAEAFF.

This clonotype was detected many times. Written as DNA, the CDR3 is TGCAGTGCTAGCGGGGTCAATCAGCCCCAGCATTTT. Its translation: CSASGVNQPQHF. This chain uses TRBV20-1 with TRBJ1-5; D is uncertain. V gave up 3 bases and J gave up 3 bases, with 6 bases separating them. Germline assignment: CDR1 DFQATT and CDR2 SNEGSKA (reference sequence). The CDR3 length is 12 residues.

This clonotype was recorded many times. The V call is TRBV11-3, the J call TRBJ2-1; TRBD2 might be the D (5 bases). V shed 2 bases and J shed 4 bases, with 6 bases lying between them. Germline V gene lookup returns CDR1 SGHNT and CDR2 YENEEA. CDR3 length: 13 amino acids. The CDR3 here is CASSLPGYNEQFF. CDR3 sequence (DNA): TGTGCCAGCAGCTTACCGGGATACAATGAGCAGTTCTTC. Complete variable domain (other parts from reference TRBV11-3 and TRBJ2-1): EAGVVQSPRYKIIEKKQPVAFWCNPISGHNTLYWYLQNLGQGPELLIRYENEEAVDDSQLPKDRFSAERLKGVDSTLKIQPAELGDSAVYLCASSLPGYNEQFFGPGTRLTVL.

This clonotype turned up a few times. The rearrangement joins TRBV15 to TRBJ1-3; D may be TRBD1 (5 bases). Deletions cut 5 bases from V and 0 bases from J, with 14 bases between. Germline V gene data show CDR1 as LNHNV and CDR2 as YYDKDF (reference sequence). The CDR3 loop spans 16 amino acids. CDR3 sequence reads: CATSGRTSYSGNTIYF. Written as DNA, the CDR3 is TGTGCCACCAGCGGCCGGACATCGTACTCTGGAAACACCATATATTTT.

This clonotype came up many times. The V and J genes are TRBV5-4 and TRBJ2-7, with 7 bases aligning to TRBD1. With 4 bases clipped from V and 5 bases from J, the junction kept 9 bases outside the gene matches. CDR3 length: 14 residues. From germline, CDR1 is SGHNT and CDR2 YYREEE (reference sequence). In nucleotides, the CDR3 is TGTGCCAGCAGCACAAACAGGGGCCGGGACGAGCAGTACTTC. Translated, it gives CASSTNRGRDEQYF. Filled out from reference TRBV5-4 and TRBJ2-7, the complete variable domain reads ETGVTQSPTHLIKTRGQQVTLRCSSQSGHNTVSWYQQALGQGPQFIFQYYREEENGRGNFPPRFSGLQFPNYSSELNVNALELDDSALYLCASSTNRGRDEQYFGPGTRLTVT.

The chain joins TRBV7-9 to TRBJ1-1; weak D call: TRBD1 (6 bases). The CDR3 is 16 residues long. CDR1 is SEHNR and CDR2 is FQNEAQ in the germline V gene (reference sequence). V was clipped by 1 base and J by 3 bases, with 15 bases between them. CDR3: CASSLGQGRRDTEAFF. CDR3 bases: TGTGCCAGCAGCTTAGGGCAGGGGAGGAGGGACACTGAAGCTTTCTTT.

The table lists this clonotype with many counts. The genes are TRBV18 and TRBJ1-5; TRBD1 agrees at 8 bases. In germline, CDR1 is KGHSH, CDR2 LQKENI. The CDR3 runs 15 residues. Trimming removed 2 bases from V and 4 bases from J; junction bases left unmatched: 4. The CDR3 DNA is TGTGCCAGCTCACCAGTACAGGGGGATAATCAGCCCCAGCATTTT. It yields the protein CASSPVQGDNQPQHF.

This clonotype was counted between two and nine times. The CDR3 DNA is TGTGCCAGCAGCTACCCGACTAGCGGGACATTCTCAGATACGCAGTATTTT. Translated: CASSYPTSGTFSDTQYF. The chain combines TRBV2 with TRBJ2-3; 11 nucleotides match TRBD2. The V and J ends lost 6 bases and 4 bases, in that order; junction bases with no gene match: 12. Per germline, CDR1 SNHLY and CDR2 FYNNEI. There are 17 residues in the CDR3.

This clonotype was seen repeatedly, ten times or more. This chain joins TRBV30 and TRBJ2-7, with 9 bases aligning to TRBD1. J lost 7 bases, V lost 0 bases, and 7 bases had no gene match. The CDR3 runs to 14 residues. Germline CDR1 and CDR2: GTSNPN and SVGIG (reference sequence). CDR3 DNA: TGTGCCTGGAGTGTCGGGGGACAGGGCTGGGAGCAGTACTTC. It specifies CAWSVGGQGWEQYF.

The table lists this clonotype with many counts. The V gene is TRBV3-1, the J gene TRBJ1-5; 9 bases fit TRBD1. V shed 3 bases, J shed 7 bases, and the junction held 7 bases outside the gene matches. This CDR3 region has 15 residues. Germline lookup yields CDR1 LGHDT and CDR2 YNNKEL (reference sequence). Written as DNA, the CDR3 is TGTGCCAGCAGCCATAGCGGACAGGGGAGCCAGCCCCAGCATTTT. This translates into CASSHSGQGSQPQHF.

The table lists this clonotype with many counts. The gene calls are TRBV15 and TRBJ2-5, with D unclear. CDR3 size: 13 residues. CDR1 is LNHNV, CDR2 YYDKDF, per germline (reference sequence). Trimming pared 1 base from V and 1 base from J, leaving 4 bases between. This chain's CDR3 is CATSRGVQETQYF. CDR3 DNA: TGTGCCACCAGCAGAGGTGTCCAAGAGACCCAGTACTTC.

This sequence joins TRBV2 and TRBJ2-5; maybe TRBD2 (7 bases). The CDR3 has 15 amino acids. V lost 2 bases and J lost 2, with 12 bases in between. Germline V gene lookup returns CDR1 SNHLY and CDR2 FYNNEI. The CDR3 DNA reads as TGTGCCAGCAGTGAAAATCGGGGGGCTCAAGAGACCCAGTACTTC. Protein: CASSENRGAQETQYF. Together with reference TRBV2 and TRBJ2-5, the CDR3 gives the full variable domain: EPEVTQTPSHQVTQMGQEVILRCVPISNHLYFYWYRQILGQKVEFLVSFYNNEISEKSEIFDDQFSVERPDGSNFTLKIRSTKLEDSAMYFCASSENRGAQETQYFGPGTRLLVL.

This clonotype was seen only a few times. The chain is built from TRBV30 and TRBJ1-5, with a possible D match to TRBD1 (5 bases). Trimming removed 2 bases at V and 6 bases at J, with 17 bases between. The V gene's germline CDR1 is GTSNPN and CDR2 SVGIG (reference sequence). The CDR3 spans 15 residues. CDR3 in amino acids: CAWSHFAGNGQPQHF. The CDR3 DNA is TGTGCCTGGAGTCATTTCGCAGGGAACGGTCAGCCCCAGCATTTT.

This clonotype was counted a few times. The chain combines TRBV6-6 with TRBJ2-1; D gene uncertain. CDR3 size: 13 residues. The V gene's germline CDR1 is MNHNY and CDR2 SVGAGI (reference sequence). V shed 2 bases and J shed 4 bases, with 6 bases lying between them. The CDR3 loop reads CASSYDPYNEQFF. DNA of the CDR3: TGTGCCAGCAGTTACGACCCATACAATGAGCAGTTCTTC.

The rearrangement uses TRBV5-6 and TRBJ1-1; 11 bases are shared with TRBD1. Germline V gene data show CDR1 as SGHDT and CDR2 as YYEEEE. CDR3 size: 17 residues. V lost 4 bases to trimming and J lost 1 base; unmatched junction nucleotides: 9. The CDR3 is CASSGPGQGVRNTEAFF. The CDR3 coding sequence is TGTGCCAGCAGCGGACCGGGACAGGGGGTAAGGAACACTGAAGCTTTCTTT.

In its sample, this clonotype was seen a few times. This chain joins TRBV2 and TRBJ1-1, with a weak D call TRBD1 (6 bases). The length of the CDR3 is 16 residues. Trimming removed 6 bases from V and 3 bases from J, with 20 bases in between. CDR1 is SNHLY and CDR2 is FYNNEI in the germline V gene. CDR3 DNA sequence: TGTGCCAGCAGGGCCGCTGGGGGCAGCATCGACACTGAAGCTTTCTTT. This codes for CASRAAGGSIDTEAFF.

This clonotype was detected many times. The gene calls are TRBV7-9 and TRBJ2-3, with TRBD1 matching over 7 bases. This CDR3 spans 16 amino acids. Germline lookup yields CDR1 SEHNR and CDR2 FQNEAQ (reference sequence). The ends lost 3 bases at V and 2 bases at J; junction bases unmatched: 8. The CDR3 protein is CASSFSAGGYTDTQYF. The CDR3 bases are TGTGCCAGCAGCTTCTCGGCAGGGGGATACACAGATACGCAGTATTTT.

The V call is TRBV2, the J call TRBJ1-1; D not resolved. Germline V gene data show CDR1 as SNHLY and CDR2 as FYNNEI. The ends were cut back, 5 bases at V and 3 bases at J, with 4 bases in the middle. The CDR3 extends over 11 amino acids. The CDR3 coding sequence is TGTGCCAGCAGTCCCTACACTGAAGCTTTCTTT. Translating gives CASSPYTEAFF.